This T cell receptor beta chain originates from a study of cytotoxic CD8 clonotypes in ibrutinib-treated CLL. Whole-study results and caveats: Clonality went up at ibrutinib response and then declined back toward baseline at progression.

Here immunoSEQ multiplex PCR was the method, and the copy in TCRdb shows in-frame clones only, minus some. The data hold some 130,000 clones, with approximately 85% observed a single time. CDR1 and CDR2 (germline): SGDLS, YYNGEE. The CDR3 covers 17 residues. With V trimmed by 0 bases and J by 3 bases, 9 bases remained unmatched. In the case of this clone: Antigen: not known.

This rearrangement joins TRBV9 to TRBJ2-5; 9 nucleotides line up with TRBD2. The sequence derives from a human donor with chronic lymphocytic leukemia. The sample here was PBMCs, taken after 24 months of ibrutinib treatment. For the CDR3, the DNA is TGTGCCAGCAGCGTAGGAGTCTGGGCTAGCGGGAAAGAGACCCAGTACTTC. Translated, it gives CASSVGVWASGKETQYF.